This T cell receptor (beta chain) was captured by sequencing in a study of shared T cell receptors in the human thymus. TCRdb's table, derived via immunoSEQ multiplex PCR, lists solely in-frame clones and lacks some. The sample yields roughly 500,000 clones, around 78% seen once. V lost 4 bases, J lost 1 base, and 13 bases lay in between. The germline gives CDR1 MNHEY, CDR2 SVGAGI. The CDR3 contains 15 residues. The same data also contributed to another study, on human thymus T cells. This second study notes: Thymic resections from corrective heart surgery supplied the tissue.

This chain joins TRBV6-5 and TRBJ1-2, with D possibly being TRBD1 (5 bases). The sequence derives from a boy under two years old with a congenital heart defect. The material sequenced was thymocytes. The CDR3 nucleotides are TGTGCCAGCAGTTCCTCCGGGACTCATAACTATGGCTACACCTTC. Translation: CASSSSGTHNYGYTF.